These T cell receptor beta chains were read from a single sample in a study of blood T cell repertoires in COVID-19. Sequencing used immunoSEQ multiplex PCR; TCRdb keeps in-frame clones, though not all of them. The table lists 150,000 to 200,000 clones, 70% to 90% of them singletons. The material sequenced was PBMCs or T cells enriched from blood (not recorded which). The receptors derive from a middle-aged man who had recovered from COVID-19. The CDR3 runs from the conserved cysteine through the conserved F or W. The D gene is left open where the match is weak. A row's size may be missing; if present it is once, few, many or a size class.

v_call: TRBV9; d_call: TRBD1; clone_size: NA; j_call: TRBJ1-1; cdr3_aa: CASTQGAGTEAFF; cdr3_nt: TGTGCCAGCACACAGGGGGCTGGCACTGAAGCTTTCTTT
v_call: TRBV7-9; d_call: NA; clone_size: NA; j_call: TRBJ2-7; cdr3_aa: CASTPGGGYEQYF; cdr3_nt: TGTGCCAGCACCCCGGGGGGCGGGTACGAGCAGTACTTC
v_call: TRBV11-3; d_call: NA; clone_size: few; j_call: TRBJ1-5; cdr3_aa: CASSPRWGHGRNQPQHF; cdr3_nt: TGTGCCAGCAGCCCGAGGTGGGGACATGGTCGCAATCAGCCCCAGCATTTT
v_call: TRBV2; d_call: NA; clone_size: NA; j_call: TRBJ1-4; cdr3_aa: CASSPDGGTVEKLFF; cdr3_nt: TGTGCCAGCAGCCCCGACGGGGGTACTGTTGAAAAACTGTTTTTT
v_call: TRBV28; d_call: TRBD1; clone_size: NA; j_call: TRBJ2-3; cdr3_aa: CTVRGQGLSDTQYF; cdr3_nt: TGCACAGTTCGGGGACAGGGTCTCTCAGATACGCAGTATTTT
v_call: TRBV3-1/TRBV3-2; d_call: TRBD2; clone_size: NA; j_call: TRBJ2-7; cdr3_aa: CASSPAGNNEQYF; cdr3_nt: TGTGCCAGCAGCCCAGCGGGGAACAACGAGCAGTACTTC
v_call: TRBV19; d_call: TRBD2; clone_size: NA; j_call: TRBJ2-5; cdr3_aa: CASTELRGGVETQYF; cdr3_nt: TGTGCCAGTACCGAGTTGCGGGGGGGCGTTGAGACCCAGTACTTC
v_call: TRBV9; d_call: TRBD2; clone_size: NA; j_call: TRBJ2-5; cdr3_aa: CASSVHSGGAVETQYF; cdr3_nt: TGTGCCAGCAGCGTACACAGCGGGGGGGCGGTAGAGACCCAGTACTTC
v_call: TRBV5-1; d_call: TRBD1; clone_size: few; j_call: TRBJ1-5; cdr3_aa: CASSPPGQPNQPQHF; cdr3_nt: TGCGCCAGCAGCCCGCCGGGACAGCCCAATCAGCCCCAGCATTTT
v_call: TRBV2; d_call: NA; clone_size: NA; j_call: TRBJ2-1; cdr3_aa: CASGAGRSYNEQFF; cdr3_nt: TGTGCCAGTGGTGCAGGGCGCTCCTACAATGAGCAGTTCTTC
v_call: TRBV6-5; d_call: NA; clone_size: NA; j_call: TRBJ2-5; cdr3_aa: CASGGAGVQETQYF; cdr3_nt: TGTGCCAGCGGGGGGGCAGGGGTCCAAGAGACCCAGTACTTC
v_call: TRBV5-6; d_call: TRBD1; clone_size: few; j_call: TRBJ1-2; cdr3_aa: CASSRQHTTGDYGYTF; cdr3_nt: TGTGCCAGCAGCCGACAGCATACTACAGGGGACTATGGCTACACCTTC
v_call: TRBV6-5; d_call: TRBD1; clone_size: NA; j_call: TRBJ2-3; cdr3_aa: CASSLGQGPQYF; cdr3_nt: TGTGCCAGCAGTTTGGGACAGGGTCCGCAGTATTTT
v_call: TRBV6-5; d_call: NA; clone_size: NA; j_call: TRBJ1-5; cdr3_aa: CASRRGGPDPQHF; cdr3_nt: TGTGCCAGCAGGCGGGGGGGACCGGATCCCCAGCATTTT
v_call: TRBV3-1/TRBV3-2; d_call: TRBD2; clone_size: NA; j_call: TRBJ2-3; cdr3_aa: CASSPWGSGGSDTQYF; cdr3_nt: TGTGCCAGCAGCCCCTGGGGTAGCGGGGGGTCAGATACGCAGTATTTT
v_call: TRBV9; d_call: NA; clone_size: NA; j_call: TRBJ1-1; cdr3_aa: CASSDPRGGDLGAFF; cdr3_nt: TGTGCCAGCAGCGACCCGCGGGGGGGAGACTTAGGTGCTTTCTTT
v_call: TRBV24-1; d_call: NA; clone_size: NA; j_call: TRBJ2-3; cdr3_aa: CATSDLHLGTGSTDTQYF; cdr3_nt: TGTGCCACCAGTGATTTGCATTTAGGGACTGGGAGCACAGATACGCAGTATTTT
v_call: TRBV2; d_call: NA; clone_size: NA; j_call: TRBJ1-2; cdr3_aa: CASKQGSGYTF; cdr3_nt: TGTGCCAGCAAGCAGGGGAGTGGCTACACCTTC
v_call: TRBV12-5; d_call: NA; clone_size: NA; j_call: TRBJ1-1; cdr3_aa: CASGLGDRGSGTEAFF; cdr3_nt: TGTGCTAGTGGTTTGGGAGACCGAGGGTCAGGCACTGAAGCTTTCTTT
v_call: TRBV7-2; d_call: NA; clone_size: once; j_call: TRBJ2-5; cdr3_aa: CASSFDGRPQETQYF; cdr3_nt: TGTGCCAGCAGCTTTGACGGGAGACCCCAAGAGACCCAGTACTTC
v_call: TRBV4-2; d_call: TRBD2; clone_size: NA; j_call: TRBJ2-4; cdr3_aa: CASSQDLLAGSHGSKNIQYF; cdr3_nt: TGTGCCAGCAGCCAAGATTTGCTAGCGGGATCTCACGGGTCCAAAAACATTCAGTACTTC
v_call: TRBV4-2; d_call: TRBD2; clone_size: once; j_call: TRBJ2-1; cdr3_aa: CASSLTTGTSGDNEQFF; cdr3_nt: TGTGCCAGCAGCCTGACCACCGGGACTAGCGGGGACAATGAGCAGTTCTTC
v_call: TRBV5-1; d_call: NA; clone_size: once; j_call: TRBJ2-1; cdr3_aa: CASSPEPGSYNEQFF; cdr3_nt: TGCGCCAGCAGCCCAGAACCGGGCTCCTACAATGAGCAGTTCTTC
v_call: TRBV7-2; d_call: TRBD2; clone_size: NA; j_call: TRBJ2-3; cdr3_aa: CARSGGDRTDTQYF; cdr3_nt: TGTGCCAGAAGCGGGGGGGACCGCACAGATACGCAGTATTTT
v_call: TRBV7-2; d_call: TRBD2; clone_size: NA; j_call: TRBJ2-7; cdr3_aa: CASSFLGTSGLEQYF; cdr3_nt: TGTGCCAGCAGCTTTCTTGGGACTAGCGGGCTCGAGCAGTACTTC
v_call: TRBV5-1; d_call: TRBD2; clone_size: NA; j_call: TRBJ2-5; cdr3_aa: CASSNGGGPLGTQYF; cdr3_nt: TGCGCCAGCAGCAATGGCGGGGGGCCTCTAGGGACCCAGTACTTC
v_call: TRBV3-1/TRBV3-2; d_call: TRBD1; clone_size: NA; j_call: TRBJ1-2; cdr3_aa: CASSQEGTGLYYGYTF; cdr3_nt: TGTGCCAGCAGCCAAGAGGGGACAGGGCTCTACTATGGCTACACCTTC
v_call: TRBV30; d_call: NA; clone_size: NA; j_call: TRBJ1-2; cdr3_aa: CAWSYTGTYGYTF; cdr3_nt: TGTGCCTGGAGTTACACCGGGACATATGGCTACACCTTC
v_call: TRBV25-1; d_call: NA; clone_size: NA; j_call: TRBJ1-6; cdr3_aa: CASRGPNSPLHF; cdr3_nt: TGTGCCAGCAGGGGGCCTAATTCACCCCTCCACTTT